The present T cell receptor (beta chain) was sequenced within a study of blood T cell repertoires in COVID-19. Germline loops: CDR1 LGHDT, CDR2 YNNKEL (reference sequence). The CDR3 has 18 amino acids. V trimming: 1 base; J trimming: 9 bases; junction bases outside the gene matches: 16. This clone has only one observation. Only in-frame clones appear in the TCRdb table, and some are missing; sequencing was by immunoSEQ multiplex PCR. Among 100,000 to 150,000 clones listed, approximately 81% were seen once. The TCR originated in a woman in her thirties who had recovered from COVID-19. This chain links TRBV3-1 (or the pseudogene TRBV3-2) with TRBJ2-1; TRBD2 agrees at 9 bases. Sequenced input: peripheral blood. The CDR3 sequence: CASSQGHGLAWGDIEQFF. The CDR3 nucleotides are TGTGCCAGCAGCCAAGGCCACGGACTAGCGTGGGGGGATATTGAGCAGTTCTTC.